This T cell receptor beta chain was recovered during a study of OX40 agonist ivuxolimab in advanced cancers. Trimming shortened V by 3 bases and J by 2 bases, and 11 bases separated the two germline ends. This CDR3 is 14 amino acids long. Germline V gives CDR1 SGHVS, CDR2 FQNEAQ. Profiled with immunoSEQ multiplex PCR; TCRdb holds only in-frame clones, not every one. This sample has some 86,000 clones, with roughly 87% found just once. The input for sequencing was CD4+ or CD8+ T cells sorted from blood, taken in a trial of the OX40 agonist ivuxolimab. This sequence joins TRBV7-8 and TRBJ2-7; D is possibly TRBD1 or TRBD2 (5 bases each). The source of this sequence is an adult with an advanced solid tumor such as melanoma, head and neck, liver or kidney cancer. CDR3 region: CASSFSGTTYEQYF. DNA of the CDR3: TGTGCCAGCAGCTTCTCGGGGACCACCTACGAGCAGTACTTC.